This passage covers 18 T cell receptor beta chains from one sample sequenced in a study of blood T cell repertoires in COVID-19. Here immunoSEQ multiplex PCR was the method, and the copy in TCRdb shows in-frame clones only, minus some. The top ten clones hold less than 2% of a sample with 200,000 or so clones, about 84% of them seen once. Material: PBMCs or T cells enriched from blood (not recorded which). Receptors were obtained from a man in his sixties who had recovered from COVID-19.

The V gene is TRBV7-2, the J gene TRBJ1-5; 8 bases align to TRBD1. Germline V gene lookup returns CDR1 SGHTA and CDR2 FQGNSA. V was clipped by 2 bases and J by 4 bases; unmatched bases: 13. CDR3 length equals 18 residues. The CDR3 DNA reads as TGTGCCAGCAGCTTACAGGTTACGACAGGGGTTAAGAATCAGCCCCAGCATTTT. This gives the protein CASSLQVTTGVKNQPQHF.

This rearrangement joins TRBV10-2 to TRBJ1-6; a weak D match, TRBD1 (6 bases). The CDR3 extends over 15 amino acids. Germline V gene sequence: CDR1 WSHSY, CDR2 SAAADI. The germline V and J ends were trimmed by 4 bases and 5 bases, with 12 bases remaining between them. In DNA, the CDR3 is TGCGCCAGCAGTGGGACAGCGAAGGATAATTCACCCCTCCACTTT. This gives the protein CASSGTAKDNSPLHF.

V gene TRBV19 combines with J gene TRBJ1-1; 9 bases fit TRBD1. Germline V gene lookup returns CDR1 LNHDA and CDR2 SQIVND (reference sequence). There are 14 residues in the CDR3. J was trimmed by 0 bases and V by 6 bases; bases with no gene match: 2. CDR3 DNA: TGTGCCAGTAGGCGACAGGGGGTGAACACTGAAGCTTTCTTT. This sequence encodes CASRRQGVNTEAFF.

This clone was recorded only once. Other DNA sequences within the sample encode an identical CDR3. The CDR3 is CASSLGLAGGTDTQYF. CDR3 DNA sequence: TGTGCCAGCAGCTTAGGTTTAGCGGGGGGCACAGATACGCAGTATTTT. This sequence joins TRBV7-2 and TRBJ2-3, with 9 bases identical to TRBD2. The length of the CDR3 is 16 residues. V was clipped by 1 base and J by 1 base; unmatched bases: 3. The germline CDR1 and CDR2 sequences are SGHTA and FQGNSA. The full variable domain, in which reference TRBV7-2 and TRBJ2-3 provide the parts outside the CDR3, is GAGVSQSPSNKVTEKGKDVELRCDPISGHTALYWYRQSLGQGLEFLIYFQGNSAPDKSGLPSDRFSAERTGGSVSTLTIQRTQQEDSAVYLCASSLGLAGGTDTQYFGPGTRLTVL.

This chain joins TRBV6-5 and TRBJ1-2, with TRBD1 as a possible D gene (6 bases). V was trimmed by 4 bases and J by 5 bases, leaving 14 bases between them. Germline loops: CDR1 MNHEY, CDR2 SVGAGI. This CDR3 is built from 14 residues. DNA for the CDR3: TGTGCCAGCAGTTTAACGGGACACAGTTATGGCTACACCTTC. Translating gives CASSLTGHSYGYTF.

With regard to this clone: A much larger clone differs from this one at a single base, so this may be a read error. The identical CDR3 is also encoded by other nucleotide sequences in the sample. The CDR3 sequence is CASSSDRNTEAFF. In nucleotides, the CDR3 is TGTGCCAGCAGCTCAGACAGGAACACTGAAGCTTTCTTT. The chain is built from TRBV11-2 and TRBJ1-1; TRBD1 is a possible D gene (5 bases). The CDR3 has 13 residues. Germline V gene lookup returns CDR1 SGHAT and CDR2 FQNNGV. Trimming removed 4 bases at V and 1 base at J, with 7 bases between.

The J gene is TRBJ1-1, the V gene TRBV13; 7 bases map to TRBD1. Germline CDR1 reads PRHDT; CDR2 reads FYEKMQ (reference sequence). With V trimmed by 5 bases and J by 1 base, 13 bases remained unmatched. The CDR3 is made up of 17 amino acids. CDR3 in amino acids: CASSPGGGRQGNTEAFF. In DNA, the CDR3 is TGTGCCAGCAGCCCCGGAGGGGGCCGACAGGGGAACACTGAAGCTTTCTTT.

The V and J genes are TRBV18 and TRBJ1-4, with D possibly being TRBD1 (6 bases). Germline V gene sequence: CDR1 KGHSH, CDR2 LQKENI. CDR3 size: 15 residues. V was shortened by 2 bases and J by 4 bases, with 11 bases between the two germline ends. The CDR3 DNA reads TGTGCCAGCTCACCAGGACAGATAGATAATGAAAAACTGTTTTTT. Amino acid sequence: CASSPGQIDNEKLFF.

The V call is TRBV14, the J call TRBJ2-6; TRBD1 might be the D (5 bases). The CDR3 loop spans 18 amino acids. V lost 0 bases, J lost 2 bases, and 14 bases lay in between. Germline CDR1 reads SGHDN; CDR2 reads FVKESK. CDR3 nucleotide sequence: TGTGCCAGCAGCCAAGAACTCAGGGTCGATCCTGGGGCCAACGTCCTGACTTTC. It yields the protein CASSQELRVDPGANVLTF.

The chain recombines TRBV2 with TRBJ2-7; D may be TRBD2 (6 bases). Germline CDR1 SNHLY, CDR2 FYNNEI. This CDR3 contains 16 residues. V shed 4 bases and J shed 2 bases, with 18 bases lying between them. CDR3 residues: CASSAPAGGSPYEQYF. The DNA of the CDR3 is TGTGCCAGCAGTGCCCCGGCCGGGGGAAGTCCCTACGAGCAGTACTTC.

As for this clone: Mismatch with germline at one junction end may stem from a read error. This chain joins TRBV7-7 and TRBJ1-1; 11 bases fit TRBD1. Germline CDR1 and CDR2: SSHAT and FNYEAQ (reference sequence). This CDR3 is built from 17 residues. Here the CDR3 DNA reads TGTGCTAGCAGGGGGACAGGGGGACCCCACATGAACACTGAAGCTTTCTTT. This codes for CASRGTGGPHMNTEAFF.

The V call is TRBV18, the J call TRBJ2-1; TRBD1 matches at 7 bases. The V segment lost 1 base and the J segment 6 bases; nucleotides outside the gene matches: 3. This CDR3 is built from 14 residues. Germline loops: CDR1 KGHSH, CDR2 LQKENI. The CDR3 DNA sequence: TGTGCCAGCTCACCACGACAGGGAACCAATGAGCAGTTCTTC. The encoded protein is CASSPRQGTNEQFF.

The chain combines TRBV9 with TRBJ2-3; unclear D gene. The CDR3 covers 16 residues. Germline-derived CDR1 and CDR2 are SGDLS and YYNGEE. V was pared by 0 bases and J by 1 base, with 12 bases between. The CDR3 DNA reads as TGTGCCAGCAGCGTAGCTCTCGGGTCAGGCACAGATACGCAGTATTTT. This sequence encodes CASSVALGSGTDTQYF.

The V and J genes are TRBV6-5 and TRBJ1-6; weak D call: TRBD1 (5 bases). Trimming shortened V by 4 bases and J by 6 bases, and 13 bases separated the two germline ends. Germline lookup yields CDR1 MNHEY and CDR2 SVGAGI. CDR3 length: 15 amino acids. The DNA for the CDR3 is TGTGCCAGCAGTTCCGGGGGGTCCCGTAATTCACCCCTCCACTTT. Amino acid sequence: CASSSGGSRNSPLHF.

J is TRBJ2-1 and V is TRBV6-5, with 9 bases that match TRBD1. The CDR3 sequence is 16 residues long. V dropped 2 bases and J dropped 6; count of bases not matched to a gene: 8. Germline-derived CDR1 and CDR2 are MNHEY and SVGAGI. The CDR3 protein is CASSYTGQGKVNEQFF. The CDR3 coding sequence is TGTGCCAGCAGTTACACGGGACAGGGAAAAGTCAATGAGCAGTTCTTC.

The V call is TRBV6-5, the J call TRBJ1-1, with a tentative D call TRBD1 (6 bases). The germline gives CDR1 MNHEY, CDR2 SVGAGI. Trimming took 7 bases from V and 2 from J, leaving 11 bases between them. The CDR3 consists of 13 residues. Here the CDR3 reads CASISQGNTEAFF. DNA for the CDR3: TGTGCCAGCATTTCACAGGGAAACACTGAAGCTTTCTTT.

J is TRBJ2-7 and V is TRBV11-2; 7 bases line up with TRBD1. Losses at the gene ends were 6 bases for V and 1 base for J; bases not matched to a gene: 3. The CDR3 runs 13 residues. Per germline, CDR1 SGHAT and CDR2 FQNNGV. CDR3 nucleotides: TGTGCCAGCAGGGGGACAGAGTCCTACGAGCAGTACTTC. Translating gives CASRGTESYEQYF.

The CDR3 region has the DNA TGTGCCACCAGCAGAGATCCCCAGGGAAGGTGGGAGCAGTACTTC. Translating gives CATSRDPQGRWEQYF. The V and J genes are TRBV15 and TRBJ2-7; D possibly corresponds to TRBD1 (5 bases). V lost 0 bases, J lost 7 bases, and 16 bases lay in between. The CDR3 extends over 15 amino acids. Germline CDR1 LNHNV, CDR2 YYDKDF (reference sequence).